Listed below are T cell receptor beta chains from one sample, sequenced in a study of early T cells in non-severe SARS-CoV-2 infection. TCRdb ran MiXCR on the 5' RACE reads and lists one entry per CDR3 protein. Of 110,000 or so distinct CDR3 sequences in the sample, about 12% were seen once. The specimen sequenced was whole blood. These receptors were obtained from an adult who was a healthcare worker with PCR-confirmed SARS-CoV-2 infection or an uninfected control (not recorded which). Each CDR3 is given without its conserved first and last residue. Fields, in order: clone size, J gene, V gene, CDR3 protein. Not all rows give a size; the values are once, few, many and, for expanded clones, a class.

abundance: few
j_gene: TRBJ1-6
v_gene: TRBV7-2
CDR3aa: ASSSGWTPLH

abundance: -
j_gene: TRBJ1-1
v_gene: TRBV27
CDR3aa: ASSSREQGRRTEAF

abundance: few
j_gene: TRBJ2-1
v_gene: TRBV3-1
CDR3aa: ASSRLAGEAEQF

abundance: few
j_gene: TRBJ1-5
v_gene: TRBV11-2
CDR3aa: ASSLRDNNQPQH

abundance: -
j_gene: TRBJ2-7
v_gene: TRBV28
CDR3aa: ASSTRRTANPYEQY

abundance: few
j_gene: TRBJ2-3
v_gene: TRBV29-1
CDR3aa: SGEDLTDTQY

abundance: many
j_gene: TRBJ1-5
v_gene: TRBV3-1
CDR3aa: ASSHGTGAEPQH

abundance: few
j_gene: TRBJ2-1
v_gene: TRBV9
CDR3aa: ASSVGRTGINEQF

abundance: -
j_gene: TRBJ2-3
v_gene: TRBV4-1
CDR3aa: ASSHPRAGSTDTQY

abundance: many
j_gene: TRBJ1-5
v_gene: TRBV12-3/TRBV12-4
CDR3aa: ASIRGLNQPQH

abundance: -
j_gene: TRBJ2-7
v_gene: TRBV7-8
CDR3aa: ASSLSPHEQY

abundance: many
j_gene: TRBJ2-3
v_gene: TRBV6-5
CDR3aa: ASSTSSGGLDTQY

abundance: many
j_gene: TRBJ2-7
v_gene: TRBV11-3
CDR3aa: ASSPAELAGVYEQY

abundance: few
j_gene: TRBJ2-1
v_gene: TRBV5-1
CDR3aa: ASSLGQGYYNEQF

abundance: many
j_gene: TRBJ1-1
v_gene: TRBV9
CDR3aa: ASSRGTGDNTEAF

abundance: few
j_gene: TRBJ1-1
v_gene: TRBV7-9
CDR3aa: ASSLDVRGTEAF

abundance: few
j_gene: TRBJ2-1
v_gene: TRBV6-4
CDR3aa: ASSDSHRGAYNEQF

abundance: few
j_gene: TRBJ2-1
v_gene: TRBV3-1
CDR3aa: ASSQDWGYNEQF

abundance: many
j_gene: TRBJ2-1
v_gene: TRBV18
CDR3aa: ASSVGLAGVADEQF

abundance: few
j_gene: TRBJ1-5
v_gene: TRBV20-1
CDR3aa: SARAGTLGNQPQH

abundance: many
j_gene: TRBJ1-1
v_gene: TRBV12-3/TRBV12-4
CDR3aa: ASSLGQGETEAF

abundance: many
j_gene: TRBJ2-5
v_gene: TRBV28
CDR3aa: ASGHDRGPETQY

abundance: -
j_gene: TRBJ1-2
v_gene: TRBV29-1
CDR3aa: SVARDYYGYT

abundance: few
j_gene: TRBJ2-3
v_gene: TRBV5-6
CDR3aa: ASSLVSAGRRDTQY

abundance: few
j_gene: TRBJ2-1
v_gene: TRBV10-1
CDR3aa: ASFRLAPTVDRF

abundance: -
j_gene: TRBJ2-1
v_gene: TRBV28
CDR3aa: ASRQGSSYNEQF

abundance: few
j_gene: TRBJ1-6
v_gene: TRBV6-6
CDR3aa: ASRPPTGNNSPLH

abundance: few
j_gene: TRBJ1-3
v_gene: TRBV12-5
CDR3aa: ASGLGTGSGNTIY

abundance: -
j_gene: TRBJ1-2
v_gene: TRBV5-1
CDR3aa: ASSLEGLNYGYT

abundance: -
j_gene: TRBJ2-3
v_gene: TRBV3-1
CDR3aa: ASSQARADTQY

abundance: -
j_gene: TRBJ2-2
v_gene: TRBV2
CDR3aa: ASRSRTGAANTGELF

abundance: -
j_gene: TRBJ1-1
v_gene: TRBV29-1
CDR3aa: SGGFGDTEAF

abundance: -
j_gene: TRBJ1-1
v_gene: TRBV2
CDR3aa: ASTLDRVGTEAF

abundance: many
j_gene: TRBJ2-7
v_gene: TRBV14
CDR3aa: ASSRFQGQGDYEQY

abundance: many
j_gene: TRBJ2-1
v_gene: TRBV2
CDR3aa: ASSEQREQF

abundance: -
j_gene: TRBJ1-5
v_gene: TRBV6-6
CDR3aa: ASSYSIYSWGQH

abundance: many
j_gene: TRBJ1-2
v_gene: TRBV4-1
CDR3aa: ASSQTGTNYGYT

abundance: -
j_gene: TRBJ2-6
v_gene: TRBV5-4
CDR3aa: ASSLGRQVKSTGANVLT

abundance: few
j_gene: TRBJ2-5
v_gene: TRBV27
CDR3aa: ASSPRVQHQETQY

abundance: many
j_gene: TRBJ2-2
v_gene: TRBV5-1
CDR3aa: ASSLQGSGPGELF

abundance: -
j_gene: TRBJ1-1
v_gene: TRBV7-9
CDR3aa: ASSRPGAATEAF

abundance: many
j_gene: TRBJ1-2
v_gene: TRBV5-1
CDR3aa: ASSLGQQNYGYT

abundance: many
j_gene: TRBJ1-2
v_gene: TRBV12-3/TRBV12-4
CDR3aa: ASSLQRTGIDGYT

abundance: few
j_gene: TRBJ2-1
v_gene: TRBV28
CDR3aa: ASSSLDSGRVFRYNEQF

abundance: -
j_gene: TRBJ2-1
v_gene: TRBV2
CDR3aa: ASSVGREGNEQF

abundance: few
j_gene: TRBJ2-5
v_gene: TRBV21-1
CDR3aa: ASSKRDRGLLTLQETQY

abundance: -
j_gene: TRBJ2-3
v_gene: TRBV5-6
CDR3aa: ASRDRLENTQY

abundance: many
j_gene: TRBJ1-1
v_gene: TRBV20-1
CDR3aa: SARKDSQNTEAF

abundance: few
j_gene: TRBJ2-5
v_gene: TRBV9
CDR3aa: ASSVTGFQETQY

abundance: few
j_gene: TRBJ2-3
v_gene: TRBV21-1
CDR3aa: ASSKVKGAFWRHDTDTQY

abundance: -
j_gene: TRBJ2-4
v_gene: TRBV5-4
CDR3aa: ASSLDLAKNIQY

abundance: -
j_gene: TRBJ1-2
v_gene: TRBV28
CDR3aa: ASSPATRGYT

abundance: -
j_gene: TRBJ2-6
v_gene: TRBV7-3
CDR3aa: ASSFPRGGSPPSGANVLT

abundance: -
j_gene: TRBJ2-7
v_gene: TRBV20-1
CDR3aa: SAREKLGGVYEQY

abundance: -
j_gene: TRBJ1-1
v_gene: TRBV7-6
CDR3aa: ASSLQWKTEAF

abundance: few
j_gene: TRBJ2-3
v_gene: TRBV9
CDR3aa: ASSAIGGGTDTQY

abundance: few
j_gene: TRBJ2-3
v_gene: TRBV20-1
CDR3aa: SAHLTSEGDTQY

abundance: -
j_gene: TRBJ1-5
v_gene: TRBV21-1
CDR3aa: ASSKWGGGQGVYSNQPQH

abundance: few
j_gene: TRBJ2-1
v_gene: TRBV20-1
CDR3aa: SASGTGSNEQF

abundance: many
j_gene: TRBJ2-7
v_gene: TRBV2
CDR3aa: ASTGDTHSYEQY